The clone carrying this T cell receptor (beta chain) was seen only a few times. Antigen unknown. The data belong to a study of molecular identifiers for immune sequencing clone quantification. Findings and limits, study-wide: Highly expanded clone sizes could be underestimated through barcode sharing by identical TCR molecules.

Trimming took off 8 bases at V and 7 bases at J, with 9 bases between the two ends. Germline V CDR1 and CDR2: ENHRY, SYGVKD. The CDR3 is 12 residues long. TCRdb processed the PCR reads anew with MiXCR; each CDR3 protein has one entry. In the table there are about 510,000 distinct CDR3 sequences, over 20% of which are singletons. The source material was naive CD8+ T cells from blood, with Jurkat cell RNA spiked in. Subset denoted: FACS-sorted CD8+CD4-CCR7+CD45RA+ naive T cells. This sequence was found in a human donor in good health. Some libraries in this study had Jurkat cell RNA spiked in. The rearrangement joins TRBV10-3 to TRBJ1-6, with a weak D call TRBD1 (5 bases). The CDR3 protein is CAIQGPNSPLHF. The CDR3 DNA follows: TGTGCCATCCAGGGTCCCAATTCACCCCTCCACTTT.